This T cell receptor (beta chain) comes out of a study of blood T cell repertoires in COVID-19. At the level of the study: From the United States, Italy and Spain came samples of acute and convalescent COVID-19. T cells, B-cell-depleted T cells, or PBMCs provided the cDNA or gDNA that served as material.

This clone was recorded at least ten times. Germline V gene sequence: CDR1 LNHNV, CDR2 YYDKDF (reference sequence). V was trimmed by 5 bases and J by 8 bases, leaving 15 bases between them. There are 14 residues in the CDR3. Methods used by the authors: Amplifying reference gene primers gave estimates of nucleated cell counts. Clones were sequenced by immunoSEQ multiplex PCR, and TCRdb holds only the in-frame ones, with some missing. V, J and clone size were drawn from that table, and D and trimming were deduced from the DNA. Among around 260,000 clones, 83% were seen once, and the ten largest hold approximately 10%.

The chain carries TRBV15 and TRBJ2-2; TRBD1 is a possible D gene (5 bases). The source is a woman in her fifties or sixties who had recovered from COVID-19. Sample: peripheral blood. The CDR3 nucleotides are TGTGCCACCAGCGGCAGGGAAATTTCGGGGGAGCTGTTTTTT. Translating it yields CATSGREISGELFF. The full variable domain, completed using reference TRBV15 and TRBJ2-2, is DAMVIQNPRYQVTQFGKPVTLSCSQTLNHNVMYWYQQKSSQAPKLLFHYYDKDFNNEADTPDNFQSRRPNTSFCFLDIRSPGLGDTAMYLCATSGREISGELFFGEGSRLTVL.